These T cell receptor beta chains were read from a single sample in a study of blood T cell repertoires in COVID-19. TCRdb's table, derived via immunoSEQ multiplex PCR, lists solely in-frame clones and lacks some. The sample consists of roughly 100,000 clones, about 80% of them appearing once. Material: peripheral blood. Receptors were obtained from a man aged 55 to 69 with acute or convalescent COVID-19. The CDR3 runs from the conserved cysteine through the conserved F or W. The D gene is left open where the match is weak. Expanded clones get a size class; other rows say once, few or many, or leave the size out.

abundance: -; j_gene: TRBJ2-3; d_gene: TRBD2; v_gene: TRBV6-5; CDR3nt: TGTGCCAGCCTCTTTTCGGGGGGGGATACGCAGTATTTT; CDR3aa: CASLFSGGDTQYF
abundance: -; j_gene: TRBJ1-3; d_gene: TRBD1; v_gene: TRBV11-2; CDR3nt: TGTGCCAGCAGGTTTCTCAGGGGGCGGTCTGGAAACACCATATATTTT; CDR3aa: CASRFLRGRSGNTIYF
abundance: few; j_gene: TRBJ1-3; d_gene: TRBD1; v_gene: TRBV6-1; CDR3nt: TGTGCCAGCAGTGAGGGACAGGGTGTGAACACCATATATTTT; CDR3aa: CASSEGQGVNTIYF
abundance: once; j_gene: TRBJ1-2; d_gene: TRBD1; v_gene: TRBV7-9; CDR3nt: TGTGCCAGCAGCGCCCAGGGACAGGGGGTCTATGGCTACACCTTC; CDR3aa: CASSAQGQGVYGYTF
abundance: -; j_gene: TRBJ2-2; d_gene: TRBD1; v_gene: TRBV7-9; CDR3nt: TGTGCCAGCAGCGAGGGACAGACGAACACCGGGGAGCTGTTTTTT; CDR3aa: CASSEGQTNTGELFF
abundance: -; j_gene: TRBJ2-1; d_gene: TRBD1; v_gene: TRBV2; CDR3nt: TGTGCCAGCAGCGGACAGGGATCCTACAATGAGCAGTTCTTC; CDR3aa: CASSGQGSYNEQFF
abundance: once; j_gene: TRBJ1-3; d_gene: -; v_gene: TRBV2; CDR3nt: TGTGCCAGCAGCTTAACAGGGAGCTCTGGAAACACCATATATTTT; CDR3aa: CASSLTGSSGNTIYF
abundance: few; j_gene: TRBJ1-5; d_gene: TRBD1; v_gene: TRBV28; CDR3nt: TGTGCCAGCAGGTCCAGGGGGGACAATCAGCCCCAGCATTTT; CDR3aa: CASRSRGDNQPQHF
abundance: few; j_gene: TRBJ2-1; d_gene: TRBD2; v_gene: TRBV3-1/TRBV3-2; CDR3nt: TGTGCCAGCAGCCAAGTTTCTAGCGGGCAGGGCGTCTCCTACAATGAGCAGTTCTTC; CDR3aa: CASSQVSSGQGVSYNEQFF
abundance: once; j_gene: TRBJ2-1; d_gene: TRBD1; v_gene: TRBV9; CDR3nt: TGTGCCAGCAGCGCCCAGACAGGGTATTACAATGAGCAGTTCTTC; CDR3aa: CASSAQTGYYNEQFF
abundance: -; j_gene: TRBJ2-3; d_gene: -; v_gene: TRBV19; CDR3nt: TGTGCCAGTAGTCGGGACTCTACGACAGATACGCAGTATTTT; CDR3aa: CASSRDSTTDTQYF
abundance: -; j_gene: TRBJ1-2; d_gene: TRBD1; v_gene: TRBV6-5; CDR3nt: TGTGCCAGCAGCTACAATACAGGGGCAGAGGGCTACACCTTC; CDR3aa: CASSYNTGAEGYTF
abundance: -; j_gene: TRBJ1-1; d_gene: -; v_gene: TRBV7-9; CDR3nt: TGTGCCAGCAGCTTAGAAGAGGGAGTCACTGAAGCTTTCTTT; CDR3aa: CASSLEEGVTEAFF
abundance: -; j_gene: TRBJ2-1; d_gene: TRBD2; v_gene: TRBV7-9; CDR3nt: TGTGCCAGCAGCTTGGGGTCGCCCGGACTAGCGGCTGAGCAGTTCTTC; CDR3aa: CASSLGSPGLAAEQFF
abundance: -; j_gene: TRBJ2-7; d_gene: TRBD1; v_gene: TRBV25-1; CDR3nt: TGTGCCAGCAGTGAAGACAGGGGGTCGTACGAGCAGTACTTC; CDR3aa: CASSEDRGSYEQYF
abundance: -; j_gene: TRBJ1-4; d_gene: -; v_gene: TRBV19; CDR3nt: TGTGCCAGTAGGAGGAGGGCCGCAACTAATGAAAAACTGTTTTTT; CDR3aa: CASRRRAATNEKLFF
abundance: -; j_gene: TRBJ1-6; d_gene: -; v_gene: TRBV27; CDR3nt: TGTGCCAGCAGTTTACTACCCCAGGGTAGTGGGGTCTCACCCCTCCACTTT; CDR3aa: CASSLLPQGSGVSPLHF
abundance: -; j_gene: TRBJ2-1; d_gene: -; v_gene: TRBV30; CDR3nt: TGTGCCTGGAGTGTAGGCGGGACTCAGTACAATGAGCAGTTCTTC; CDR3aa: CAWSVGGTQYNEQFF
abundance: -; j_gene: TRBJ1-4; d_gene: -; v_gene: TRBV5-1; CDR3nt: TGCGCCAGCAGCCTACTGACCGGGGGGTACGAAAAACTGTTTTTT; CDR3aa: CASSLLTGGYEKLFF
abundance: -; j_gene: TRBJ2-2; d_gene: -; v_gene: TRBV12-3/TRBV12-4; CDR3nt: TGTGCCAGCAGTTTACAACAACCGCTGATGTTTTTT; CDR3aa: CASSLQQPLMFF
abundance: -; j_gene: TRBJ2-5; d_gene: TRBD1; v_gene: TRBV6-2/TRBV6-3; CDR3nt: TGTGCCAGCAGCCGGGACAGGGGCGAGACCCAGTACTTC; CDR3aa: CASSRDRGETQYF
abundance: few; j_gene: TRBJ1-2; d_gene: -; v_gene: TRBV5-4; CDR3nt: TGTGCCAGCAGCTTGGCGGATGGGCGGGGCTATGGCTACACCTTC; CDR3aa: CASSLADGRGYGYTF
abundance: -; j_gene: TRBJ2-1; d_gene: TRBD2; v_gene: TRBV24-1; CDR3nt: TGTGCCACCAGTGACCCTAGCGGGGGGTACAATGAGCAGTTCTTC; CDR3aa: CATSDPSGGYNEQFF
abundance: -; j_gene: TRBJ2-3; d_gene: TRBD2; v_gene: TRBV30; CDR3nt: TGTGCCTATACTAGCGGGGGAGATACGCAGTATTTT; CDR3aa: CAYTSGGDTQYF
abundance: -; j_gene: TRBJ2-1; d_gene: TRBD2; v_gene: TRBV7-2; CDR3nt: TGTGCCAGCAGCTTCCGGACTAGCGGGAGTTCTAGCTCCTACAATGAGCAGTTCTTC; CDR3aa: CASSFRTSGSSSSYNEQFF
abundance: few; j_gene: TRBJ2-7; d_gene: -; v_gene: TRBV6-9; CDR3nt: TGTGCCAGCAGTTTACCCCCCCTAGCGCAGGACGAGCAGTACTTC; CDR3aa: CASSLPPLAQDEQYF
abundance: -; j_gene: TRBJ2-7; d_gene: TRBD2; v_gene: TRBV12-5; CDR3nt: TGTGCTAGTGGTTTGTTTTTAGCGGGGGCCACCTACGAGCAGTACTTC; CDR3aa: CASGLFLAGATYEQYF
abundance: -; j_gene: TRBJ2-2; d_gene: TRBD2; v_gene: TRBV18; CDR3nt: TGTGCCAGCTCCGGACTAGCGGGCTACACCGGGGAGCTGTTTTTT; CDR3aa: CASSGLAGYTGELFF
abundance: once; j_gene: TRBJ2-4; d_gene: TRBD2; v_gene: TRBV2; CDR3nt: TGTGCCAGCAGTGTACCAAGGGGGACTAGGGACATTCAGTACTTC; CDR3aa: CASSVPRGTRDIQYF
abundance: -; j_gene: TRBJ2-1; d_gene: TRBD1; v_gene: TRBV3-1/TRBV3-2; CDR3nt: TGTGCCAGCAGCCAATGGACAGGGAGCGATGAGCAGTTCTTC; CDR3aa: CASSQWTGSDEQFF